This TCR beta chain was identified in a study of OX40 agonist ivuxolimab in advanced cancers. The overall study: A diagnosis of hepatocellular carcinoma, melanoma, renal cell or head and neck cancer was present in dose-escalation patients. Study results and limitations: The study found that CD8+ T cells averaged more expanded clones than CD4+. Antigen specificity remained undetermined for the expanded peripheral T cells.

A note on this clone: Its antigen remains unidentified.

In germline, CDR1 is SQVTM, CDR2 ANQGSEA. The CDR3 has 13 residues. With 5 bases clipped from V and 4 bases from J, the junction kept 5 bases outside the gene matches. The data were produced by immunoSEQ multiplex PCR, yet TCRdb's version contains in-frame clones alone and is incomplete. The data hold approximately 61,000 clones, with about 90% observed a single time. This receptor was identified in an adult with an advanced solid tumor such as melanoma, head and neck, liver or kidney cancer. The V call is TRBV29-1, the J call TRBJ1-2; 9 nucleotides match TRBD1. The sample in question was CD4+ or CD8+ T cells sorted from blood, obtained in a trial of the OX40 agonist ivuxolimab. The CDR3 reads CSVTPTGGYGYTF. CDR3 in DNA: TGCAGCGTTACCCCGACAGGGGGCTATGGCTACACCTTC. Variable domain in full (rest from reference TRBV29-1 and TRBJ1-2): SAVISQKPSRDICQRGTSLTIQCQVDSQVTMMFWYRQQPGQSLTLIATANQGSEATYESGFVIDKFPISRPNLTFSTLTVSNMSPEDSSIYLCSVTPTGGYGYTFGSGTRLTVV.